This passage covers 8 T cell receptor beta chains from one sample sequenced in a study of blood T cells in healthy people across ages. Through a sample-barcoded 5' primer and a J-beta primer mix, a second PCR was run for roughly 6 to 12 cycles. TCRdb re-called the 5' RACE reads with MiXCR, one entry per CDR3 protein. This sample has around 970,000 distinct CDR3 sequences, with roughly 50% found just once. Sequenced input: blood. These receptors all stem from a woman aged 55-69 years in good health.

The rearrangement uses TRBV12-3 or TRBV12-4 and TRBJ2-1; D remains unclear. The CDR3 consists of 14 residues. The V gene lost 5 bases and the J gene lost 2 bases, with 10 bases spanning the gap. In DNA, the CDR3 is TGTGCCAGCAGTCCCGTCCCAACCTACAATGAGCAGTTCTTC. Translation: CASSPVPTYNEQFF.

The chain combines TRBV12-5 with TRBJ2-1; D perhaps matches TRBD2 (5 bases). CDR3 length equals 13 residues. V shed 8 bases and J shed 9 bases, with 17 bases lying between them. Germline V gene data show CDR1 as LGHNT and CDR2 as FRNRAP. The CDR3: CASQRSRRTEQFF. The CDR3 coding sequence is TGTGCTAGTCAGCGGTCGAGGCGCACTGAGCAGTTCTTC.

The chain is built from TRBV3-1 and TRBJ2-3, with D hard to call. The germline V and J ends were trimmed by 8 bases and 0 bases, with 12 bases remaining between them. The CDR3 has 14 residues. Per the germline V gene, CDR1 is LGHDT and CDR2 is YNNKEL (reference sequence). In nucleotides, the CDR3 is TGTGCCAGCGCCATCGGCGGTAGCACAGATACGCAGTATTTT. Its protein product is CASAIGGSTDTQYF.

The genes are TRBV5-1 and TRBJ2-7; 7 nucleotides align to TRBD1. In germline, CDR1 is SGHRS, CDR2 YFSETQ. This CDR3 contains 15 residues. V shed 2 bases and J 4 bases; nucleotides not matched to a gene: 9. The CDR3 nucleotides are TGCGCCAGCAGCTTTACAGGGGAAATGCCGTACGAGCAGTACTTC. This gives the protein CASSFTGEMPYEQYF. Drawing the rest from reference TRBV5-1 and TRBJ2-7, the complete variable domain is KAGVTQTPRYLIKTRGQQVTLSCSPISGHRSVSWYQQTPGQGLQFLFEYFSETQRNKGNFPGRFSGRQFSNSRSEMNVSTLELGDSALYLCASSFTGEMPYEQYFGPGTRLTVT.

The chain links TRBV7-2 to TRBJ2-1; D ambiguous. Germline lookup yields CDR1 SGHTA and CDR2 FQGNSA. V lost 2 bases and J lost 9, with 8 bases in between. CDR3 length: 12 amino acids. CDR3 residues: CASSLLKGEQFF. CDR3 DNA: TGTGCCAGCAGCTTATTGAAAGGTGAGCAGTTCTTC.

V and J are TRBV2 and TRBJ1-2; 9 bases map to TRBD1. Germline V gives CDR1 SNHLY, CDR2 FYNNEI. V lost 6 bases and J lost 4; bases outside the gene matches: 9. CDR3 length equals 15 residues. CDR3 sequence: CASRDRGMLSYGYTF. CDR3 nucleotide sequence: TGTGCCAGCAGGGACAGGGGCATGTTAAGCTATGGCTACACCTTC.

This clonotype was recorded a few times. The chain combines TRBV7-2 with TRBJ2-7; TRBD2 might be the D (6 bases). This CDR3 spans 15 amino acids. Germline loops: CDR1 SGHTA, CDR2 FQGNSA. The V and J ends lost 0 bases and 10 bases respectively, with 19 bases between them. CDR3 in amino acids: CASSLAKGRSMSQYF. The CDR3 DNA is TGTGCCAGCAGCTTAGCGAAAGGGAGGTCTATGTCCCAGTACTTC.

The chain is built from TRBV4-1 and TRBJ2-5; TRBD1 agrees at 7 bases. V was pared by 0 bases and J by 5 bases, with 9 bases of the junction left unmatched. Germline V gene data show CDR1 as MGHRA and CDR2 as YSYEKL. This CDR3 has 16 residues. DNA of the CDR3: TGCGCCAGCAGCCAAGATGACAGGGCTGGGTGGGAGACCCAGTACTTC. This gives the protein CASSQDDRAGWETQYF.